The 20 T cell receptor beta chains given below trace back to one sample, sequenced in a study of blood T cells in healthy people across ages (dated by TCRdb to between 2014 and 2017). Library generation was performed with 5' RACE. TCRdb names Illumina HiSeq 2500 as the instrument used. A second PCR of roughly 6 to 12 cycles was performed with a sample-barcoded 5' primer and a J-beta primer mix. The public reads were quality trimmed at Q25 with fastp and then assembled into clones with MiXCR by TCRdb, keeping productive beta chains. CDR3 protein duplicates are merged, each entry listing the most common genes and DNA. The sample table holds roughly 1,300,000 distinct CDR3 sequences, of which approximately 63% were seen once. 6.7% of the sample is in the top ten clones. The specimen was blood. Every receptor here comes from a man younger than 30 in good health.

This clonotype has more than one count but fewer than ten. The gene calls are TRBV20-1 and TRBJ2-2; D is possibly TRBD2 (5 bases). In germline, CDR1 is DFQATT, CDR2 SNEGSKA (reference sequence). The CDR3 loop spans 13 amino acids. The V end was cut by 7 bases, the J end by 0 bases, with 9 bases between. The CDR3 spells CSVRAANTGELFF. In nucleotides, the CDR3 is TGCAGTGTGCGGGCCGCGAACACCGGGGAGCTGTTTTTT.

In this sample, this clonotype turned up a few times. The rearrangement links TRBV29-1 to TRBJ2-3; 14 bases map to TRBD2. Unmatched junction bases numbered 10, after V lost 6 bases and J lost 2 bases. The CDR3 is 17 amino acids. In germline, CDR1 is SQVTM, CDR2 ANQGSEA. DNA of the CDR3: TGCAGCGTGTCGGGACTAGCGGGAGTTGACCTCACAGATACGCAGTATTTT. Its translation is CSVSGLAGVDLTDTQYF.

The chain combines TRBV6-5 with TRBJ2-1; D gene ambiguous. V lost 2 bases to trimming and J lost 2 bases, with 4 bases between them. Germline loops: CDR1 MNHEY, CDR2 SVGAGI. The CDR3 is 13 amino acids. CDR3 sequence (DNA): TGTGCCAGCAGTTACGACACCTACAATGAGCAGTTCTTC. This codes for CASSYDTYNEQFF.

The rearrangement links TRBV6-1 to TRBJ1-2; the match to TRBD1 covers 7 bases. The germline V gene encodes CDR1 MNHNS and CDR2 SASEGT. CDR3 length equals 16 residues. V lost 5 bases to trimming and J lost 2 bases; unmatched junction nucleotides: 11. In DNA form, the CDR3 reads TGTGCCAGCAGTCCAGACGAAGGACAGGACAACTATGGCTACACCTTC. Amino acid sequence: CASSPDEGQDNYGYTF.

The CDR3 spells CASSHFFYEQYF. The CDR3 bases are TGCGCCAGCAGCCACTTCTTCTACGAGCAGTACTTC. This chain uses TRBV4-3 with TRBJ2-7; D not resolved. This CDR3 is built from 12 residues. Trimming cost V 3 bases and J 3 bases, with 6 bases left between them. Per the germline V gene, CDR1 is LGHNA and CDR2 is YSLEER.

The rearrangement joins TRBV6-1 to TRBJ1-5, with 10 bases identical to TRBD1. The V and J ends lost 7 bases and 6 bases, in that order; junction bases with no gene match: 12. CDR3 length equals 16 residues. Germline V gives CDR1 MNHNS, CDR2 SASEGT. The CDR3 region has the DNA TGTGCCAGCACCGGACAGGGGGTTAATTTTGGTCAGCCCCAGCATTTT. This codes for CASTGQGVNFGQPQHF.

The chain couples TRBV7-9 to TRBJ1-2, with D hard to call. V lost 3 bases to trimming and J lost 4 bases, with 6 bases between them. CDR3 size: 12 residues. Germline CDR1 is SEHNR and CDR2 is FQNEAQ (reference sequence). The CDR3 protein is CASSFKVYGYTF. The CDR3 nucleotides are TGTGCCAGCAGCTTCAAGGTCTATGGCTACACCTTC.

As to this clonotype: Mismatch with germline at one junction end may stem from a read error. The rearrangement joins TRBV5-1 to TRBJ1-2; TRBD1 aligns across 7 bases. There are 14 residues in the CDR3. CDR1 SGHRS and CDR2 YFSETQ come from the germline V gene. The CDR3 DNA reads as TGCGCCAGCAGCGGGGACAGCACTAACTATGACTACACCTTC. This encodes CASSGDSTNYDYTF.

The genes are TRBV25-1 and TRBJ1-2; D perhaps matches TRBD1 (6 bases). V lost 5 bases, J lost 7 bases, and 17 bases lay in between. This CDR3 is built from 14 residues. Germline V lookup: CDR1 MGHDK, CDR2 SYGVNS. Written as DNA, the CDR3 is TGTGCCAGCAGTAACTCTGGGGGCGCCCGTGGCTACACCTTC. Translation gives CASSNSGGARGYTF.

The CDR3 loop reads CANHRRTNEKLFF. CDR3 nucleotide sequence: TGTGCCAACCACAGGAGGACTAATGAAAAACTGTTTTTT. The V call is TRBV7-9, the J call TRBJ1-4; D may be TRBD1 (5 bases). V lost 10 bases and J lost 2, with 11 bases in between. The CDR3 has 13 amino acids. CDR1 is SEHNR and CDR2 is FQNEAQ in the germline V gene (reference sequence).

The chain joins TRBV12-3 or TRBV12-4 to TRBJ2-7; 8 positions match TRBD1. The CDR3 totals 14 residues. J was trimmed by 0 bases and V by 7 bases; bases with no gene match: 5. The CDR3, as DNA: TGTGCCAGCAAGTACGGACAGGGCTCCTACGAGCAGTACTTC. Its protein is CASKYGQGSYEQYF.

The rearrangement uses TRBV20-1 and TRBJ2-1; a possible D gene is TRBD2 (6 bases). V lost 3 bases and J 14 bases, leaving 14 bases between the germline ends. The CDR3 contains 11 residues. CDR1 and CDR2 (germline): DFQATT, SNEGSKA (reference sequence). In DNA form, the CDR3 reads TGCAGTGCTAGTAGGGAGGCCGGAGAGTTCTTC. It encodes CSASREAGEFF.

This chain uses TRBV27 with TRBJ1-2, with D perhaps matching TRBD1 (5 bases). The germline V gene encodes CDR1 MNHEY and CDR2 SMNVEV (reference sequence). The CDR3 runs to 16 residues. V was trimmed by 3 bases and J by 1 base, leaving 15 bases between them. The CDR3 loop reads CASSLNWDRNNYGYTF. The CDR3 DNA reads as TGTGCCAGCAGTTTGAACTGGGACCGAAATAACTATGGCTACACCTTC.

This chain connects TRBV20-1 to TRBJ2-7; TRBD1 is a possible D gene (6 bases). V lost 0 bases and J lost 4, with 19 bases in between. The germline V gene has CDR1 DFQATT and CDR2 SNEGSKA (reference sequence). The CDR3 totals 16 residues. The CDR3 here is CSARDKRDIPPYEQYF. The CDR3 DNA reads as TGCAGTGCTAGAGATAAGAGGGACATCCCGCCTTACGAGCAGTACTTC.

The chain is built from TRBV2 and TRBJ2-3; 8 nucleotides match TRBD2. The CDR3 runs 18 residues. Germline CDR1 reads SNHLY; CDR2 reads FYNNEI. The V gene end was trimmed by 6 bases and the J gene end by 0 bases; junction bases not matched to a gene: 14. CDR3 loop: CASRDTFGLAPSTDTQYF. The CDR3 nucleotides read TGTGCCAGCAGGGACACCTTTGGACTAGCCCCGAGCACAGATACGCAGTATTTT.

The CDR3 coding sequence is TGTGCCATCAGTGAGGCGGGGGTAGAAGAGACCCAGTACTTC. It encodes CAISEAGVEETQYF. This chain uses TRBV10-3 with TRBJ2-5, with 7 bases lining up with TRBD2. J gave up 3 bases and V 2 bases, and 3 bases lay outside the gene matches. Germline V lookup: CDR1 ENHRY, CDR2 SYGVKD. The length of the CDR3 is 14 residues.

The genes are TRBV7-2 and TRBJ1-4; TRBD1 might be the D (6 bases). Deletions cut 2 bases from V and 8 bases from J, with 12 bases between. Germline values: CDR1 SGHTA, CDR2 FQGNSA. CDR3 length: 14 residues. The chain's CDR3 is CASSLNRQAEKLFF. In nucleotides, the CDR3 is TGTGCCAGCAGCTTAAATCGACAGGCAGAAAAACTGTTTTTT. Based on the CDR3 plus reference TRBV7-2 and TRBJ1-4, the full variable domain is GAGVSQSPSNKVTEKGKDVELRCDPISGHTALYWYRQSLGQGLEFLIYFQGNSAPDKSGLPSDRFSAERTGGSVSTLTIQRTQQEDSAVYLCASSLNRQAEKLFFGSGTQLSVL.

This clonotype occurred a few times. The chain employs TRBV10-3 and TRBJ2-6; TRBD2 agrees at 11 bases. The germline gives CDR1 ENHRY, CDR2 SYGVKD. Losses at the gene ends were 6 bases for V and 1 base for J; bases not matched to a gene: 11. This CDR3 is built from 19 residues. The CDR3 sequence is CAISRETSGSTSGANVLTF. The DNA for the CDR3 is TGTGCCATCAGCAGAGAAACTAGCGGGAGTACGTCTGGGGCCAACGTCCTGACTTTC.

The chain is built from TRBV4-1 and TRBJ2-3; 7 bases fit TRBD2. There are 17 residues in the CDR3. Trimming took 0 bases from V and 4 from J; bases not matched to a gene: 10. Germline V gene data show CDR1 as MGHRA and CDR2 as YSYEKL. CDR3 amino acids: CASSQDILAFHPDTQYF. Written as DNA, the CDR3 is TGCGCCAGCAGCCAAGACATACTAGCGTTCCACCCAGATACGCAGTATTTT.

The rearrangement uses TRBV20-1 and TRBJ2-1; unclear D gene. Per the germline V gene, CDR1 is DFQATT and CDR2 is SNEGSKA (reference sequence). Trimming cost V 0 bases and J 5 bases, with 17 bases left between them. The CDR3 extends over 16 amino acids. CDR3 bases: TGCAGTGCTAGAGATTTGGTCGGTGAGCCCCACAATGAGCAGTTCTTC. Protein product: CSARDLVGEPHNEQFF.